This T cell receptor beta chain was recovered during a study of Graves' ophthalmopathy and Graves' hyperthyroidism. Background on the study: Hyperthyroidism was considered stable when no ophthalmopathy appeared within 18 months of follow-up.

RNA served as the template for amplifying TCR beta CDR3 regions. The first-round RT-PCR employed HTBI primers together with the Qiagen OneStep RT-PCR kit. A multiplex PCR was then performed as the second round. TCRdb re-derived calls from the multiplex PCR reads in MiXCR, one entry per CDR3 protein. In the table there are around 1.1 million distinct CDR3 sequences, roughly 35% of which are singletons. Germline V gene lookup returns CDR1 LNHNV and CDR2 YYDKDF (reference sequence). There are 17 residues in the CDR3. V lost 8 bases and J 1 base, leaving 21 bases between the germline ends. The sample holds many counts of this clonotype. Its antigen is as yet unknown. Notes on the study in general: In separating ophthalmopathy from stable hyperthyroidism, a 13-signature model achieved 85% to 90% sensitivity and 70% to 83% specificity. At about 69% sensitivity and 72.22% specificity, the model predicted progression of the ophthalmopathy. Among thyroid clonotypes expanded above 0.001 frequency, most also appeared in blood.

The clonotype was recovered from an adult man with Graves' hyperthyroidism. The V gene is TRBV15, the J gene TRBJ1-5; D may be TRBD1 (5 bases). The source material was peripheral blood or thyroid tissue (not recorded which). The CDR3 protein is CATGEARRGVSNQPQHF. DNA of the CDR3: TGTGCCACCGGGGAGGCTCGAAGAGGGGTCAGCAATCAGCCCCAGCATTTT.